Sequencing of this TCR beta chain was carried out in a study of CD4 T cells in relation to SARS-CoV-2 and coronaviruses. Study-level points and caveats: Culture-expanded clones reflect memory recall rather than primary priming during culture.

This table comes from immunoSEQ multiplex PCR, and its TCRdb copy is limited to in-frame clones, with some not included. The sample carries 30,000 to 40,000 clones, around 77% recorded once. Germline V gene sequence: CDR1 MNHNY, CDR2 SVGAGI (reference sequence). The CDR3 totals 11 residues. Trimming shortened V by 4 bases and J by 7 bases, and 2 bases separated the two germline ends. Worth noting for this clone: The antigen is not known.

J is TRBJ1-6 and V is TRBV6-6; D uncertain. The source material was memory CD4+ T cells from PBMCs, cultured in vitro. This TCR derives from an adult with COVID-19. CDR3 region: CASSSNSPLHF. DNA of the CDR3: TGTGCCAGCAGTTCGAATTCACCCCTCCACTTT.